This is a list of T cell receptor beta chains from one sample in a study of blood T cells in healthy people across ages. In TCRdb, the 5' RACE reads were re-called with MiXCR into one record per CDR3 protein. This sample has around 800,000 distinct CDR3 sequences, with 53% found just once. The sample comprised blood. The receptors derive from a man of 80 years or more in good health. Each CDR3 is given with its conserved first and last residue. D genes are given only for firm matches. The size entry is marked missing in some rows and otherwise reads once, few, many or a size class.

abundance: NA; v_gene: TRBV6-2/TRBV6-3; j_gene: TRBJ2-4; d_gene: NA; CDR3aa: CASSNYRAGDKNIQYF; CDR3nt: TGTGCCAGCAGTAACTACAGGGCCGGGGACAAAAACATTCAGTACTTC
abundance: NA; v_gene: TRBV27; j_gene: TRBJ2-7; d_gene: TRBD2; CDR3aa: CASSKLAAGSYEQYF; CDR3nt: TGCGCCAGCAGTAAACTAGCGGCTGGCTCCTACGAGCAGTACTTC
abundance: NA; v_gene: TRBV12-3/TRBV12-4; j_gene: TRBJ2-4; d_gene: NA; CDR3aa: CASSLFLQDKNIQYF; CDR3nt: TGTGCCAGCAGTTTATTTTTACAGGACAAAAACATTCAGTACTTC
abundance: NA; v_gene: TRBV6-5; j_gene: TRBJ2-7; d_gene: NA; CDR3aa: CASSYEAGSSYEQYF; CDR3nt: TGTGCCAGCAGTTACGAGGCTGGTAGCTCCTACGAGCAGTACTTC
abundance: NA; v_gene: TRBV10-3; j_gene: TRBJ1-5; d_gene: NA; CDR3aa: CAISEGSDSNQPQHF; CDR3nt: TGTGCCATCAGTGAAGGTTCTGATAGCAATCAGCCCCAGCATTTT
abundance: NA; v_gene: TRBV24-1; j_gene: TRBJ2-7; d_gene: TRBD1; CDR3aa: CATSRTGVVSQYF; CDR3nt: TGTGCCACCAGTCGGACAGGGGTCGTATCCCAGTACTTC
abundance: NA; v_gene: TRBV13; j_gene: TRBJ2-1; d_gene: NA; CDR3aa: CASSPGLFLHNEQFF; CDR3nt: TGTGCCAGCAGCCCGGGACTTTTCCTCCACAATGAGCAGTTCTTC
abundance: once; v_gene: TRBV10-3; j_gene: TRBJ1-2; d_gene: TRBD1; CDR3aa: CAISESIRRGLVANYGYTF; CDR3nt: TGTGCCATCAGTGAGTCGATCAGAAGGGGGCTCGTAGCTAACTATGGCTACACCTTC
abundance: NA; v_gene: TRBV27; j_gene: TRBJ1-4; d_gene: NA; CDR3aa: CASRPPTGRNEKLFF; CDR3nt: TGTGCCAGCAGGCCTCCGACAGGCCGGAATGAAAAACTGTTTTTT
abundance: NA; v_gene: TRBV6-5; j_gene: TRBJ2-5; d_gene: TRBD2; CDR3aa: CASSPAGVETQYF; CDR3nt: TGTGCCAGCAGTCCAGCGGGGGTAGAGACCCAGTACTTC